This T cell receptor beta chain was recorded in a study of shared clonotypes between healthy human individuals. Turning to this clone: Its antigen is undetermined.

Findings of the study overall: Four donors shared 4.5% to 6.5% of their naive CD4 clonotypes. Clonotype sharing among donors was thought likely to change with sequencing depth.

Only in-frame clones appear in the TCRdb table, and some are missing; sequencing was by immunoSEQ multiplex PCR. This table holds over 700,000 clones, 72% found once. The sequencing input was memory CD4+ T cells sorted from blood. Subset noted: CD45RA-negative fraction. The clonotype comes from a woman in her 30s in good health.

CDR3 sequence (DNA): TGCGCCAGCAGCTTGGACGGGACTAGCGGGAGGGTAAGATCTGAGCAGTTCTTC. Its protein is CASSLDGTSGRVRSEQFF. This rearrangement joins TRBV5-1 to TRBJ2-1; TRBD2 agrees at 16 bases. CDR3 size: 18 residues. Per germline, CDR1 SGHRS and CDR2 YFSETQ. V shed 0 bases and J 9 bases; nucleotides not matched to a gene: 9.